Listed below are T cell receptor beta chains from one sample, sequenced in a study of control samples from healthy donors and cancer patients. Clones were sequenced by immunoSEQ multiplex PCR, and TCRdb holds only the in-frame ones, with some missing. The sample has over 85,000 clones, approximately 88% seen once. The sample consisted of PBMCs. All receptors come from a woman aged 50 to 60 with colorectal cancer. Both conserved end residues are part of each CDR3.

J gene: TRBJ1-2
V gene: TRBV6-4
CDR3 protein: CASSDTPQAWNGYTF

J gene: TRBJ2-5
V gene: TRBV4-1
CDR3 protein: CASSQDLAGGRQETQYF

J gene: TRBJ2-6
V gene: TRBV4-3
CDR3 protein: CASSRDSQGTGANVLTF

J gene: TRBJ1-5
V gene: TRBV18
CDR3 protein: CASSRRGDSNQPQHF

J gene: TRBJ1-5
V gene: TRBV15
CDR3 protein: CATSRPSRDQPQHF

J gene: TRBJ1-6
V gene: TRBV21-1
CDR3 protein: CASSYRFGSPLHF

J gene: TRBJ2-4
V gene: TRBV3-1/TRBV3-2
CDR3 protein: CASSPPDRGSHIQYF

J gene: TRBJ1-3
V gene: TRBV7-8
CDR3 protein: CASGPQGGGNTIYF

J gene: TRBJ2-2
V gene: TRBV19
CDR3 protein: CASQIGLDSNTGELFF

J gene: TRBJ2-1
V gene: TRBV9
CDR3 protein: CASSVEVRGNEQFF

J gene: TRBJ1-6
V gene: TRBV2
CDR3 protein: CASRAGTGGNNSPLHF

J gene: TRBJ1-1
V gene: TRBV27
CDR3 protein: CASSLWVWTEAFF

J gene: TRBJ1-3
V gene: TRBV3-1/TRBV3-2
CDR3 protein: CASSPQISGNTIYF

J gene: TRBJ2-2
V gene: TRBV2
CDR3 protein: CASTDGGTANTGELFF

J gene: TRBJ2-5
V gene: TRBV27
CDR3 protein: CASSGDRGEETQYF

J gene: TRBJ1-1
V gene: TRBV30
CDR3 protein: CAWSVLSPDTEAFF

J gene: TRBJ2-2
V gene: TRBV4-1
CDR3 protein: CASSHEFTGELFF

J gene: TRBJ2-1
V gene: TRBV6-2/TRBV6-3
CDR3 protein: CASSYSVHEQFF

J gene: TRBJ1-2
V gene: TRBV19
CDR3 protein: CASSLAANYGYTF

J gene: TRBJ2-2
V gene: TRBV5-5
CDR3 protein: CASSLGEGYGELFF

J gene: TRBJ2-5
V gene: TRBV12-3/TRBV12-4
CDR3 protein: CASRTGTETQYF

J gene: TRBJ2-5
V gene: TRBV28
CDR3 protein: CASLGQYQETQYF

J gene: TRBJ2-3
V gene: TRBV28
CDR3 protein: CASRGLAGDPADTQYF

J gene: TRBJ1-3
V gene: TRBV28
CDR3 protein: CASRQGAGNTIYF

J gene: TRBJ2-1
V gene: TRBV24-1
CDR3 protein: CATSDPQGAYNEQFF

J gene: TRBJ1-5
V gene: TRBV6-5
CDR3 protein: CASSYSIQNNQPQHF

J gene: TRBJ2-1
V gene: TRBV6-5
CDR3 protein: CASSYSHYSGNEQFF

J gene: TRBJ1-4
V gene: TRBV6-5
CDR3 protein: CASTGQTFNEKLFF

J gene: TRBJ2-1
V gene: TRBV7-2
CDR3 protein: CASSDERGNNEQFF

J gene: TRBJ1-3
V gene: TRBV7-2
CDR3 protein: CASSQRDRREGNTIYF

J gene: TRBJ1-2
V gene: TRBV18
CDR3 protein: CASSPLPGPYGYTF

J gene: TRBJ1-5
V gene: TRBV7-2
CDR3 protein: CASSSQGRQPQHF

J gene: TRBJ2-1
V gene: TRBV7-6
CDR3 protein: CASSLEVGGEQFF

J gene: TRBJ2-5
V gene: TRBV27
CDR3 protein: CASSAGTGSILTQYF

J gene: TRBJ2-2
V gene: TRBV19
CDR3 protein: CASSWGGAGTGELFF

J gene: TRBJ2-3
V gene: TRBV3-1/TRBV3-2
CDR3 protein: CASSHRQGLTDTQYF

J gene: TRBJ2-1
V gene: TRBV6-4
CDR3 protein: CASSQLAGGLNEQFF

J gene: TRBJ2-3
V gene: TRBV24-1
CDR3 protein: CATSDGADRGDTQYF

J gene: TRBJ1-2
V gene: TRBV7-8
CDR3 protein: CASSLGEGGYTF

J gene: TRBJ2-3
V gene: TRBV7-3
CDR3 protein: CASSLSRTDTQYF

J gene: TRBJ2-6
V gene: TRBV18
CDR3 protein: CASSRDSSGANVLTF

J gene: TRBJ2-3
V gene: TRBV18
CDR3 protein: CASSPWRLAGGTSTDTQYF

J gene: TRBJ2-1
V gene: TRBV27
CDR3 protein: CASSLKWDLAYNEQFF

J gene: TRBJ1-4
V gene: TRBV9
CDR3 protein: CASSVGFGQTNEKLFF

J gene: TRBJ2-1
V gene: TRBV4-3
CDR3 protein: CASSQAGQKFF

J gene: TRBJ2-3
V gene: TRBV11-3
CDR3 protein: CASSLGGAGKSPDTQYF

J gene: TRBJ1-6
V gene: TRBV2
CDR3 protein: CASKKDRGGNSPLHF

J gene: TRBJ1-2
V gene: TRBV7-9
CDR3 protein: CASSRGGGYGYTF

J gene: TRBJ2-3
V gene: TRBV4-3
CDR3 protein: CASSQENLAGGPDTQYF

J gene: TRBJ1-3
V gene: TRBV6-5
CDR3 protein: CASGTGPISGNTIYF

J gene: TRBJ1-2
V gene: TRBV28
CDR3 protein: CASRLSNYGYTF

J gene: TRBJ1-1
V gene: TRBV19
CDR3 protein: CASSILQGVTMNTEAFF

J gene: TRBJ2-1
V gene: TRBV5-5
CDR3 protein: CASSSRLAGVYNEQFF

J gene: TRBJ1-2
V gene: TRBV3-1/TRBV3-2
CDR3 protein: CASSQDSPYGYTF

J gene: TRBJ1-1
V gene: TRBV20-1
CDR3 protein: CSASRGRLDTEAFF